This paragraph reports one T cell receptor (beta chain). Its cognate antigen is unknown. The sample belongs to a study of shared clonotypes between healthy human individuals. An even split of each subset's genomic DNA across several immunoSEQ plates was performed. Method: immunoSEQ multiplex PCR; TCRdb's copy keeps in-frame clones and lacks some. This table holds around 320,000 clones, over 75% found once. General study findings and limits: Naive subsets usually exceeded memory subsets in estimated richness.

This TCR derives from a young man in good health. Sequences were obtained from memory CD8+ T cells sorted from blood. Stated subset: CD45RO+ cells pooled with CCR7-negative TemRA cells.

Here the CDR3 reads CASGLGGLRQPQHF. CDR3 nucleotide sequence: TGTGCTAGTGGCCTGGGAGGGCTTAGGCAGCCCCAGCATTTT. The rearrangement joins TRBV12-5 to TRBJ1-5, with D unresolved. Germline loops: CDR1 LGHNT, CDR2 FRNRAP. The CDR3 consists of 14 residues. V lost 6 bases and J 7 bases, leaving 16 bases between the germline ends.